This T cell receptor (beta chain) was recorded in a study of identical twins. This clonotype was recorded at least ten times. Its specificity is not known. All donors were healthy, and all were Caucasian. Study findings and constraints: Twins' surplus sharing was weaker for beta out-of-frame sequences.

Trimming stripped 8 bases from V and 4 bases from J, with 17 bases between. CDR3 length: 15 amino acids. Through template switching, a universal primer site was introduced, and the cDNA contained unique molecular identifiers. TCRdb passed the 5' RACE reads through MiXCR, listing each CDR3 protein once. The sample has roughly 570,000 distinct CDR3 sequences, more than 9% seen once. The same sample was also used in a study of yellow fever vaccine responses in identical twins.

This receptor was identified in a woman younger than 30 in good health. The rearrangement links TRBV12-3 or TRBV12-4 to TRBJ2-2; perhaps TRBD2 as D (5 bases). Sequences were obtained from PBMCs. The CDR3 is CASLPGVSLTGELFF. Here the CDR3 DNA reads TGTGCCAGCCTACCCGGGGTTTCGCTCACCGGGGAGCTGTTTTTT.